The 28 T cell receptor beta chains listed next were all sequenced from one sample in a study of glioma-infiltrating T cells after dendritic cell vaccination. Time point here: after dendritic cell vaccination, including at tumor progression/relapse. Clones were sequenced by immunoSEQ multiplex PCR, and TCRdb holds only the in-frame ones, with some missing. The profile shows approximately 99,000 clones, 65% to 85% of them singletons. Sequencing used blood, obtained after dendritic cell vaccination. The receptors were sampled from a human donor with glioblastoma.

The chain couples TRBV27 to TRBJ1-5; a possible D gene is TRBD1 (6 bases). V was clipped by 4 bases and J by 2 bases, with 9 bases between them. The CDR3 runs 14 residues. CDR1 and CDR2 from the germline V gene are MNHEY and SMNVEV (reference sequence). For the CDR3, the DNA is TGTGCCAGCAGTTCATCAGGGGGCAATCAGCCCCAGCATTTT. Translated, it gives CASSSSGGNQPQHF.

This clone has just one count. Here the CDR3 reads CASSEERWWGVLNTEAFF. CDR3 bases: TGTGCCAGCAGTGAAGAGCGGTGGTGGGGGGTACTGAACACTGAAGCTTTCTTT. The genes are TRBV6-1 and TRBJ1-1; a weak D match, TRBD1 (5 bases). Germline loops: CDR1 MNHNS, CDR2 SASEGT. The CDR3 has 18 residues. With 1 base removed from V and 0 bases from J, the gap between germline ends came to 18 bases.

This clone occurred once. The chain links TRBV29-1 to TRBJ2-7, with a tentative D call TRBD1 (5 bases). CDR3 length equals 14 residues. Trimming left V 0 bases short and J 5 bases short, with 14 bases between. CDR1 and CDR2 from the germline V gene are SQVTM and ANQGSEA. The CDR3 DNA follows: TGCAGCGTTGAAGAGACGCAGGGCGTCGACGAGCAGTACTTC. Its translation is CSVEETQGVDEQYF.

V usage is TRBV2 and J usage is TRBJ2-7; TRBD2 matches 9 bases. J lost 0 bases, V lost 6 bases, and 6 bases had no gene match. CDR1 SNHLY and CDR2 FYNNEI come from the germline V gene. The CDR3 extends over 15 amino acids. CDR3 in amino acids: CASRKGSGSSYEQYF. The CDR3 DNA is TGTGCCAGCAGGAAGGGTAGCGGGAGCTCCTACGAGCAGTACTTC. The whole variable domain, filled in from reference TRBV2 and TRBJ2-7, reads EPEVTQTPSHQVTQMGQEVILRCVPISNHLYFYWYRQILGQKVEFLVSFYNNEISEKSEIFDDQFSVERPDGSNFTLKIRSTKLEDSAMYFCASRKGSGSSYEQYFGPGTRLTVT.

J is TRBJ2-1 and V is TRBV7-8; 11 nucleotides align to TRBD2. The CDR3 loop spans 15 amino acids. The V gene end was trimmed by 6 bases and the J gene end by 7 bases; junction bases not matched to a gene: 8. Germline V gene data show CDR1 as SGHVS and CDR2 as FQNEAQ. DNA for the CDR3: TGTGCCAGCAGGATAGCGGGGGGGCCATTGAATGAGCAGTTCTTC. Protein: CASRIAGGPLNEQFF.

This chain links TRBV5-6 with TRBJ1-5, with TRBD1 matching 7 bases. The germline V gene has CDR1 SGHDT and CDR2 YYEEEE. The trim removed 1 base at V and 9 bases at J, leaving 10 bases unmatched. The CDR3 has 15 amino acids. The CDR3 DNA is TGTGCCAGCAGCTTGTACGGACAGGCCCCGGGGCCCCAGCATTTT. It is translated as CASSLYGQAPGPQHF.

The chain employs TRBV30 and TRBJ2-6; a possible D gene is TRBD2 (6 bases). The germline CDR1 and CDR2 sequences are GTSNPN and SVGIG (reference sequence). V was trimmed by 1 base and J by 4 bases, leaving 11 bases between them. This CDR3 spans 15 amino acids. The CDR3 loop reads CAWSDGAGGANVLTF. The CDR3 bases are TGTGCCTGGAGTGACGGCGCGGGAGGGGCCAACGTCCTGACTTTC.

V usage is TRBV29-1 and J usage is TRBJ1-4; unclear D gene. CDR1 and CDR2 (germline): SQVTM, ANQGSEA. The CDR3 covers 14 residues. V shed 0 bases and J shed 3 bases, with 8 bases lying between them. This chain's CDR3 is CSVEEFTANEKLFF. Here the CDR3 DNA reads TGCAGCGTTGAAGAGTTTACGGCTAATGAAAAACTGTTTTTT.

The V and J genes are TRBV9 and TRBJ2-1; D is unresolved. The CDR3 totals 13 residues. V was cut by 3 bases and J by 4 bases, with 8 bases left in between. Germline V gene sequence: CDR1 SGDLS, CDR2 YYNGEE. DNA for the CDR3: TGTGCCAGCAGCGCCGGGTGGTACAATGAGCAGTTCTTC. Residues: CASSAGWYNEQFF.

This clone was found a few times. J is TRBJ1-2 and V is TRBV18, with 9 nucleotides matching TRBD1. Germline V lookup: CDR1 KGHSH, CDR2 LQKENI. J was trimmed by 6 bases and V by 5 bases; bases with no gene match: 7. The CDR3 runs 14 residues. The CDR3 DNA sequence: TGTGCCAGCTCAGTCCGGGACAGGGAGCATGGCTACACCTTC. Its translation: CASSVRDREHGYTF. The full variable domain, with the rest looked up from reference TRBV18 and TRBJ1-2, is NAGVMQNPRHLVRRRGQEARLRCSPMKGHSHVYWYRQLPEEGLKFMVYLQKENIIDESGMPKERFSAEFPKEGPSILRIQQVVRGDSAAYFCASSVRDREHGYTFGSGTRLTVV.

The rearrangement joins TRBV5-1 to TRBJ2-5, with 13 positions matching TRBD2. Germline loops: CDR1 SGHRS, CDR2 YFSETQ. Losses at the gene ends were 4 bases for V and 1 base for J; bases not matched to a gene: 4. The CDR3 has 16 residues. The CDR3, as DNA: TGCGCCAGCAGCGGGGGACTAGCGGGGATCCAAGAGACCCAGTACTTC. Translated: CASSGGLAGIQETQYF.

A remark on this clone: A junction end diverges from the germline sequence, so it may reflect a read error. The chain joins TRBV7-7 to TRBJ2-2; 8 bases match TRBD1. The CDR3 has 18 amino acids. Germline-derived CDR1 and CDR2 are SSHAT and FNYEAQ (reference sequence). The CDR3 region is CASSLAPRGLSNTGELFF. The CDR3 coding sequence is TGTGCTAGCAGCTTAGCGCCCAGGGGGCTTTCAAACACCGGGGAGCTGTTTTTT.

The V gene is TRBV7-9, the J gene TRBJ2-7; D is possibly TRBD2 (6 bases). V lost 1 base and J 7 bases, leaving 20 bases between the germline ends. Germline V gene sequence: CDR1 SEHNR, CDR2 FQNEAQ (reference sequence). The CDR3 contains 16 residues. CDR3 DNA: TGTGCCAGCAGCTTAGGGGCGTCTAGCGCGTCGGATGAGCAGTACTTC. Translated: CASSLGASSASDEQYF.

A few counts support this clone. V and J are TRBV27 and TRBJ2-7; TRBD1 aligns across 10 bases. The CDR3 length is 14 residues. V lost 8 bases, J lost 4 bases, and 8 bases stayed unmatched. Per the germline V gene, CDR1 is MNHEY and CDR2 is SMNVEV (reference sequence). The CDR3, as DNA: TGTGCCAGCGGACCGACAGGGGGCTCGTACGAGCAGTACTTC. Translating it yields CASGPTGGSYEQYF.

The genes are TRBV6-5 and TRBJ1-2; tentative D call: TRBD1 (5 bases). The length of the CDR3 is 12 residues. V lost 5 bases and J 4 bases, leaving 8 bases between the germline ends. Germline V gives CDR1 MNHEY, CDR2 SVGAGI. CDR3 amino acids: CASSDSLYGYTF. The CDR3 bases are TGTGCCAGCAGTGACAGCCTCTATGGCTACACCTTC.

The V gene is TRBV11-3, the J gene TRBJ1-6; D may be TRBD1 (6 bases). V was pared by 5 bases and J by 3 bases, with 20 bases between. This CDR3 contains 18 residues. Germline CDR1 SGHNT, CDR2 YENEEA. The CDR3 spells CASSLSHRTVDYNSPLHF. In DNA form, the CDR3 reads TGTGCCAGCAGCCTATCCCATAGGACAGTTGACTATAATTCACCCCTCCACTTT.

The chain recombines TRBV18 with TRBJ2-7; 8 bases line up with TRBD2. CDR3 length: 17 amino acids. V lost 2 bases and J lost 4; bases outside the gene matches: 13. Germline assignment: CDR1 KGHSH and CDR2 LQKENI. CDR3 residues: CASSPKAGGAGVYEQYF. CDR3 coding DNA: TGTGCCAGCTCACCAAAGGCGGGGGGCGCGGGTGTTTACGAGCAGTACTTC.

V is TRBV5-1 and J is TRBJ2-7; maybe TRBD1 (6 bases). V was pared by 1 base and J by 6 bases, with 11 bases between. The V gene's germline CDR1 is SGHRS and CDR2 YFSETQ. The CDR3 is made up of 13 amino acids. CDR3 bases: TGCGCCAGCAGCTTGCCAGGGGCGGGCGAGCAGTACTTC. Translated, it gives CASSLPGAGEQYF.

The chain employs TRBV4-2 and TRBJ2-1, with D tentatively TRBD2 (6 bases). The CDR3 loop spans 16 amino acids. V gave up 4 bases and J gave up 2 bases, with 15 bases separating them. Looked up from germline, CDR1 is LGHNA and CDR2 is YNFKEQ. For the CDR3, the DNA is TGTGCCAGCAGCCCGGAGACCGGGAGAACCTACAATGAGCAGTTCTTC. It codes for CASSPETGRTYNEQFF.

In DNA, the CDR3 is TGTGCCTGGAGGACCCCGGACAGCCCCTATGGCTACACCTTC. Residues: CAWRTPDSPYGYTF. This chain uses TRBV30 with TRBJ1-2; possibly TRBD1 for D (6 bases). The CDR3 consists of 14 residues. Germline loops: CDR1 GTSNPN, CDR2 SVGIG (reference sequence). V lost 3 bases and J lost 4, with 15 bases in between.

The chain employs TRBV7-9 and TRBJ2-5, with 10 bases identical to TRBD2. The CDR3 runs to 14 residues. V was pared by 2 bases and J by 5 bases, with 2 bases of the junction left unmatched. Germline loops: CDR1 SEHNR, CDR2 FQNEAQ (reference sequence). CDR3 sequence (DNA): TGTGCCAGCAGCTTACTAGCGGGGGCGGAGACCCAGTACTTC. It translates to CASSLLAGAETQYF.

The genes are TRBV29-1 and TRBJ2-7, with a weak D call TRBD2 (5 bases). Trimming stripped 8 bases from V and 0 bases from J, with 17 bases between. The CDR3 extends over 14 amino acids. CDR1 and CDR2 from the germline V gene are SQVTM and ANQGSEA. In DNA form, the CDR3 reads TGCAGCTGCCGAACGGGGAAAAGCTCCTACGAGCAGTACTTC. Translation gives CSCRTGKSSYEQYF.

J is TRBJ1-2 and V is TRBV28; D unresolved. The CDR3 spans 13 residues. Germline V lookup: CDR1 MDHEN, CDR2 SYDVKM. The V end lost 7 bases, the J end lost 4 bases, and 13 bases lay between the germline ends. As DNA, the CDR3 is TGTGCCAGCATCCCGGGAGAGGGCTATGGCTACACCTTC. Protein: CASIPGEGYGYTF.

The gene calls are TRBV30 and TRBJ1-5, with 8 positions matching TRBD1. Trimming at V came to 2 bases and at J to 4 bases, leaving 4 bases not matched to a gene. Per the germline V gene, CDR1 is GTSNPN and CDR2 is SVGIG (reference sequence). CDR3 size: 14 residues. This CDR3 is CAWSTGGENQPQHF. The DNA of the CDR3 is TGTGCCTGGAGTACAGGGGGGGAAAATCAGCCCCAGCATTTT.

Here the CDR3 reads CASSPPGGNLVGTFF. The CDR3 DNA sequence: TGTGCCAGCAGCCCCCCTGGAGGTAATCTCGTTGGAACTTTCTTT. The chain joins TRBV9 to TRBJ1-1; D not resolved. CDR1 SGDLS and CDR2 YYNGEE come from the germline V gene. V shed 4 bases and J shed 12 bases, with 25 bases lying between them. The CDR3 contains 15 residues.

This chain connects TRBV18 to TRBJ1-1, with a tentative D call TRBD1 (5 bases). Looked up from germline, CDR1 is KGHSH and CDR2 is LQKENI. CDR3 length: 16 residues. V lost 3 bases and J lost 1, with 15 bases in between. CDR3 nucleotides: TGTGCCAGCTCACCCCAGTCCCTCAGGGAGAACACTGAAGCTTTCTTT. This codes for CASSPQSLRENTEAFF.

V and J are TRBV19 and TRBJ2-1, with D uncertain. This CDR3 is 15 amino acids long. Germline CDR1 LNHDA, CDR2 SQIVND (reference sequence). The V end lost 5 bases, the J end lost 0 bases, and 11 bases lay between the germline ends. CDR3 nucleotide sequence: TGTGCCAGTAGTCTAGTGCGGAGCTCCTACAATGAGCAGTTCTTC. Translating it yields CASSLVRSSYNEQFF.

This sequence joins TRBV2 and TRBJ2-7; tentative D call: TRBD2 (5 bases). The CDR3 spans 14 residues. V lost 6 bases to trimming and J lost 6 bases, with 18 bases between them. Germline values: CDR1 SNHLY, CDR2 FYNNEI. Here the CDR3 DNA reads TGTGCCAGCAGCACTAGGTCTGGGCGCTCCGAGCAGTACTTC. It codes for CASSTRSGRSEQYF.